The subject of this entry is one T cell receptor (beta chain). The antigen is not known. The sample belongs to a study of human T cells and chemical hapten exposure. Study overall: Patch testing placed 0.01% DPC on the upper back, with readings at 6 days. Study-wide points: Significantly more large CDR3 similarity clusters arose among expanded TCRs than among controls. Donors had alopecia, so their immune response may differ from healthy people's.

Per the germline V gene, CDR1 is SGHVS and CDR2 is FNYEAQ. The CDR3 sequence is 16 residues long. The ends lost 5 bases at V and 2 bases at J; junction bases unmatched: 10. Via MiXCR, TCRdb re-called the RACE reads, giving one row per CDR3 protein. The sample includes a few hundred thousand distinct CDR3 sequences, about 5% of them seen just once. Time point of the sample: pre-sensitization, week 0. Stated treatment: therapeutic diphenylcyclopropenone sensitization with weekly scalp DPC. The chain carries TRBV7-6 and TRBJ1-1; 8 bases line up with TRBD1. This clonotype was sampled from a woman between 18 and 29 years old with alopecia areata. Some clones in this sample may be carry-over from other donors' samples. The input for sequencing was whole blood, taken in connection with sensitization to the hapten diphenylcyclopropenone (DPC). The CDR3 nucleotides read TGTGCCAGCAGCCCGGGACAGGCCCTACCAAACACTGAAGCTTTCTTT. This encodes CASSPGQALPNTEAFF.